A single sample gave rise to the 22 T cell receptor beta chains below, sequenced in a study of CD8+ T cells in alopecia areata (dated by TCRdb to 2016 to 2018). The library was produced with the immunoSEQ multiplex PCR assay. RNA was extracted from all samples and reverse transcribed into cDNA as template for TCR sequencing. TCRdb retrieved this table from immuneACCESS and kept in-frame rearrangements only. Not all clones are present; in checked studies, unresolved V genes account for under half, and no reason is known for the remainder. This sample comprises about 110,000 clones, roughly 50% of them detected only once. The ten most abundant clones make up about 3.3% of the sample. In light of the paper, this sample's time point label describes: about 25 weeks on oral tofacitinib. The treatment or condition label, as the study defines it: oral pan-JAK inhibitor, 5-10 mg twice daily. Sample: CD4+ T cells sorted from blood, taken at week 24, from a patient treated with tofacitinib. Receptor source: a human donor with alopecia areata.

This chain joins TRBV4-1 and TRBJ2-2; 8 bases match TRBD2. Germline V CDR1 and CDR2: MGHRA, YSYEKL. V was pared by 0 bases and J by 5 bases, with 11 bases of the junction left unmatched. This CDR3 has 18 residues. The CDR3 sequence: CASSQDSSRGGRTGELFF. In DNA form, the CDR3 reads TGCGCCAGCAGCCAAGATTCCTCCCGCGGGGGGCGGACCGGGGAGCTGTTTTTT.

This chain uses TRBV2 with TRBJ1-5; D call uncertain. Germline CDR1 SNHLY, CDR2 FYNNEI. V shed 6 bases and J shed 5 bases, with 11 bases lying between them. This CDR3 has 13 amino acids. CDR3 residues: CASSPQSYQPQHF. CDR3 bases: TGTGCCAGCAGCCCTCAGAGCTATCAGCCCCAGCATTTT.

In nucleotides, the CDR3 is TGTGCCAGCAGCGTAGCGGGCTTTGGCACAGATACGCAGTATTTT. Translation: CASSVAGFGTDTQYF. This chain connects TRBV9 to TRBJ2-3; D unclear. Trimming took off 0 bases at V and 1 base at J, with 9 bases between the two ends. Germline CDR1 SGDLS, CDR2 YYNGEE. The CDR3 extends over 15 amino acids.

As concerns this clone: A much larger clone sits a single nucleotide away, making a read error possible. The V gene is TRBV25-1, the J gene TRBJ2-3; D may be TRBD1 (5 bases). Germline V gene lookup returns CDR1 MGHDK and CDR2 SYGVNS. The CDR3 covers 12 residues. Deletions cut 6 bases from V and 1 base from J, with 5 bases between. CDR3 in amino acids: CASRQGTDTQYF. The CDR3 nucleotides read TGTGCCAGCAGACAGGGCACAGATACGCAGTATTTT. Together with reference TRBV25-1 and TRBJ2-3, the CDR3 gives the full variable domain: EADIYQTPRYLVIGTGKKITLECSQTMGHDKMYWYQQDPGMELHLIHYSYGVNSTEKGDLSSESTVSRIRTEHFPLTLESARPSHTSQYLCASRQGTDTQYFGPGTRLTVL.

The J gene is TRBJ2-1, the V gene TRBV7-6; TRBD2 agrees at 14 bases. The V segment lost 5 bases and the J segment 3 bases; nucleotides outside the gene matches: 9. Germline V gene sequence: CDR1 SGHVS, CDR2 FNYEAQ. CDR3 size: 18 residues. The CDR3 DNA sequence: TGTGCCAGCAGCCCCCGGACTAGCGGGGGGACTATCTACAATGAGCAGTTCTTC. As protein: CASSPRTSGGTIYNEQFF.

The chain combines TRBV19 with TRBJ2-3; D is tentatively TRBD1 or TRBD2 (6 bases each). Between the trimmed V and J ends, which lost 10 bases and 4 bases, there was a span of 18 bases. Germline-derived CDR1 and CDR2 are LNHDA and SQIVND (reference sequence). The length of the CDR3 is 14 residues. The CDR3 reads CATSLYRGADTQYF. For the CDR3, the DNA is TGTGCCACCTCCCTGTATAGGGGGGCAGATACGCAGTATTTT.

This sequence joins TRBV30 and TRBJ1-6; D is unresolved. The length of the CDR3 is 15 residues. V was shortened by 5 bases and J by 0 bases, with 11 bases between the two germline ends. Germline V CDR1 and CDR2: GTSNPN, SVGIG (reference sequence). CDR3 coding DNA: TGTGCCTGGGAAGACTCGAGCTCCTATAATTCACCCCTCCACTTT. It is translated as CAWEDSSSYNSPLHF.

CDR3 coding DNA: TGCAGCGTTACCGAGGGGGGGTACGAGCAGTACTTC. It codes for CSVTEGGYEQYF. This sequence joins TRBV29-1 and TRBJ2-7; tentatively, D is TRBD2 (7 bases). The germline V and J ends were trimmed by 5 bases and 4 bases, with 12 bases remaining between them. The V gene's germline CDR1 is SQVTM and CDR2 ANQGSEA. The CDR3 runs 12 residues.

With regard to this clone: Germline and junction disagree at one end, which may indicate a read error. The chain recombines TRBV30 with TRBJ2-5, with no clear D. This CDR3 is built from 11 residues. Germline V gene sequence: CDR1 GTSNPN, CDR2 SVGIG (reference sequence). CDR3 sequence reads: CAWSVSSPKHF. CDR3 bases: TGTGCCTGGAGTGTTTCCAGCCCGAAGCACTTC.

This clone was seen a single time. The rearrangement uses TRBV30 and TRBJ1-2; tentatively, D is TRBD1 (6 bases). V dropped 2 bases and J dropped 3 bases, with 10 bases sitting between them. Germline-derived CDR1 and CDR2 are GTSNPN and SVGIG (reference sequence). The CDR3 has 13 amino acids. CDR3 loop: CAWSLPGDYGYTF. CDR3 nucleotide sequence: TGTGCCTGGAGTTTACCAGGGGACTATGGCTACACCTTC.

The genes are TRBV7-2 and TRBJ1-2; weak D call: TRBD1 (6 bases). The CDR3 covers 14 residues. Germline V gene lookup returns CDR1 SGHTA and CDR2 FQGNSA. V was shortened by 4 bases and J by 2 bases, with 11 bases between the two germline ends. CDR3 residues: CASSSPTGNYGYTF. Here the CDR3 DNA reads TGTGCCAGCAGCTCGCCGACAGGAAACTATGGCTACACCTTC.

The rearrangement uses TRBV5-6 and TRBJ2-5, with D perhaps matching TRBD2 (6 bases). This CDR3 contains 15 residues. Germline V gene data show CDR1 as SGHDT and CDR2 as YYEEEE. V was cut by 3 bases and J by 4 bases, with 16 bases left in between. The CDR3 spells CASSWDSPGGETQYF. Written as DNA, the CDR3 is TGTGCCAGCAGCTGGGACTCTCCGGGTGGAGAGACCCAGTACTTC.

The chain joins TRBV29-1 to TRBJ1-1; unclear D gene. The V gene's germline CDR1 is SQVTM and CDR2 ANQGSEA. V lost 3 bases and J 0 bases, leaving 8 bases between the germline ends. There are 13 residues in the CDR3. The CDR3 nucleotides read TGCAGCGTTGAGGATTACTTGAACACTGAAGCTTTCTTT. This sequence encodes CSVEDYLNTEAFF.

V gene TRBV2 combines with J gene TRBJ2-5; possible D gene TRBD2, 5 bases. Germline lookup yields CDR1 SNHLY and CDR2 FYNNEI. The ends were cut back, 5 bases at V and 5 bases at J, with 15 bases in the middle. The CDR3 has 14 residues. This CDR3 reads CASSPNQSGETQYF. CDR3 DNA: TGTGCCAGCAGTCCCAACCAATCGGGGGAGACCCAGTACTTC.

The gene calls are TRBV7-2 and TRBJ2-5; tentatively, D is TRBD2 (6 bases). The CDR3 has 15 amino acids. The germline V gene encodes CDR1 SGHTA and CDR2 FQGNSA. V lost 0 bases and J lost 5, with 13 bases in between. Here the CDR3 reads CASSLAGPAGETQYF. CDR3 in DNA: TGTGCCAGCAGCTTAGCGGGGCCCGCGGGGGAGACCCAGTACTTC.

The V gene is TRBV6-6, the J gene TRBJ2-1; D remains unclear. The length of the CDR3 is 16 residues. The V end was cut by 6 bases, the J end by 7 bases, with 22 bases between. CDR1 and CDR2 (germline): MNHNY, SVGAGI (reference sequence). The CDR3 DNA reads as TGTGCCAGCAGACAAACATCCGCCCGACGTCGGAATGAGCAGTTCTTC. Residues: CASRQTSARRRNEQFF.

This clone is a singleton in its sample. At one end the junction does not follow the germline gene, possibly because of a read error. The chain combines TRBV7-7 with TRBJ2-1; 9 bases fit TRBD2. The CDR3 length is 15 residues. The V gene's germline CDR1 is SSHAT and CDR2 FNYEAQ (reference sequence). CDR3 residues: CASSLVAGVRGEQFF. In nucleotides, the CDR3 is TGTGCTAGCAGCTTAGTAGCGGGGGTCCGGGGTGAGCAGTTCTTC.

The chain uses TRBV6-1 and TRBJ2-2; no clear D. This CDR3 comprises 13 residues. Trimming pared 6 bases from V and 7 bases from J, leaving 12 bases between. CDR1 is MNHNS, CDR2 SASEGT, per germline. The CDR3 protein is CASRSRGYGELFF. CDR3 coding DNA: TGTGCCAGCAGGTCCCGAGGATACGGGGAGCTGTTTTTT.

J is TRBJ2-1 and V is TRBV5-4, with D possibly being TRBD1 (6 bases). The CDR3 is made up of 15 amino acids. CDR1 is SGHNT and CDR2 is YYREEE in the germline V gene (reference sequence). Trimming left V 0 bases short and J 2 bases short, with 9 bases between. The CDR3 coding sequence is TGTGCCAGCAGCTTGGGAGGGGGAACCTACAATGAGCAGTTCTTC. It specifies CASSLGGGTYNEQFF. The variable domain in full, completed from reference TRBV5-4 and TRBJ2-1, reads ETGVTQSPTHLIKTRGQQVTLRCSSQSGHNTVSWYQQALGQGPQFIFQYYREEENGRGNFPPRFSGLQFPNYSSELNVNALELDDSALYLCASSLGGGTYNEQFFGPGTRLTVL.

The chain has TRBV11-2 and TRBJ2-2; no clear D. V was shortened by 1 base and J by 5 bases, with 11 bases between the two germline ends. Germline V gene data show CDR1 as SGHAT and CDR2 as FQNNGV. The CDR3 loop spans 15 amino acids. CDR3 residues: CASSLGVTWTGELFF. CDR3 DNA sequence: TGTGCCAGCAGCTTAGGGGTCACATGGACCGGGGAGCTGTTTTTT.

CDR3 protein: CASSLTRSYNEQFF. The CDR3 DNA sequence: TGTGCCAGCAGCTTGACAAGGTCTTACAATGAGCAGTTCTTC. The V call is TRBV7-2, the J call TRBJ2-1; D uncertain. Trimming took 3 bases from V and 4 from J, leaving 10 bases between them. CDR3 size: 14 residues. CDR1 SGHTA and CDR2 FQGNSA come from the germline V gene.

Only one count was recorded for this clone. The rearrangement joins TRBV5-6 to TRBJ2-3; D is ambiguous. V was pared by 5 bases and J by 0 bases, with 7 bases between. CDR1 SGHDT and CDR2 YYEEEE come from the germline V gene. The CDR3 has 13 residues. CDR3 in amino acids: CASSRLSTDTQYF. In DNA form, the CDR3 reads TGTGCCAGCAGTCGTCTCAGCACAGATACGCAGTATTTT.